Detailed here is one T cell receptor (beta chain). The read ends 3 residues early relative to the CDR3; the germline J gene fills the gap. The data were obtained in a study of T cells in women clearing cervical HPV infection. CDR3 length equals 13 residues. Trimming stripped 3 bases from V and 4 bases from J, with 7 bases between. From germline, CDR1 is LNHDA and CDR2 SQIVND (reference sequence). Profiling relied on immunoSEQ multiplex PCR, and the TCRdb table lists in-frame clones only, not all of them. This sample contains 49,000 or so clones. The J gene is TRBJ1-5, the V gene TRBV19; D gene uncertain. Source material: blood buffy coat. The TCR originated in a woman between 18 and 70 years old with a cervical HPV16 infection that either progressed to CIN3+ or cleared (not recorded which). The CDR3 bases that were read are TGTGCCAGTAGTATCGACGGGAATCAGCCC. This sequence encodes CASSIDGNQP. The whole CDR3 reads CASSIDGNQPQHF.